This T cell receptor (beta chain) was sequenced for a study of cytomegalovirus exposure and HLA in healthy donors. The PCR employed 60 Vbeta primers together with 13 Jbeta primers. Measured with immunoSEQ multiplex PCR; TCRdb has only the in-frame clones, and not every one. This sample yields 150,000 to 200,000 clones, of which roughly 83% are seen a single time; 0.26% belongs to the top ten. This CDR3 has 13 residues. The ends were cut back, 10 bases at V and 0 bases at J, with 10 bases in the middle. Germline loops: CDR1 ENHRY, CDR2 SYGVKD. This TCR was sampled from a boy under 18 in good health and CMV-seronegative. The chain joins TRBV10-3 to TRBJ1-5, with D possibly matching TRBD1 (6 bases). Sequencing was done on a sample of PBMCs. The CDR3 here is CATNRDSNQPQHF. CDR3 in DNA: TGTGCCACCAACAGGGATAGCAATCAGCCCCAGCATTTT.